This TCR beta chain was captured in a study of graft-versus-host responses after intestinal transplantation. In the study overall: Isolated intestinal, liver-intestinal, or multivisceral transplants were what recipients had.

Points on this clone: As yet, its antigen is unknown.

The study's findings and limits: Individuals carrying graft-donor T cell macrochimerism showed high graft-versus-host to host-versus-graft clonal ratios in allografts. Declines in HvG clones occurring early post-transplant were associated with peak circulating GvH clone levels. Ileal or blood samples showed some GvH clones first, and such clones were also found in recipient marrow.

Generated by immunoSEQ multiplex PCR, the TCRdb table keeps only in-frame clones and is missing some. The table has some 40,000 clones, 75% to 95% seen once; the top ten hold 4% to 4.5%. The CDR3 length is 14 residues. J gave up 2 bases and V 6 bases, and 5 bases lay outside the gene matches. Germline loops: CDR1 SNHLY, CDR2 FYNNEI. The V gene is TRBV2, the J gene TRBJ2-7; TRBD1 matches at 9 bases. This material consisted of PBMCs, taken 524 days after transplant. This TCR was sampled from a human patient who received an intestinal transplant, so some T cells may come from the graft donor. The CDR3 is CASRTGTGTYEQYF. CDR3 nucleotides: TGTGCCAGCAGGACCGGGACAGGGACCTACGAGCAGTACTTC.